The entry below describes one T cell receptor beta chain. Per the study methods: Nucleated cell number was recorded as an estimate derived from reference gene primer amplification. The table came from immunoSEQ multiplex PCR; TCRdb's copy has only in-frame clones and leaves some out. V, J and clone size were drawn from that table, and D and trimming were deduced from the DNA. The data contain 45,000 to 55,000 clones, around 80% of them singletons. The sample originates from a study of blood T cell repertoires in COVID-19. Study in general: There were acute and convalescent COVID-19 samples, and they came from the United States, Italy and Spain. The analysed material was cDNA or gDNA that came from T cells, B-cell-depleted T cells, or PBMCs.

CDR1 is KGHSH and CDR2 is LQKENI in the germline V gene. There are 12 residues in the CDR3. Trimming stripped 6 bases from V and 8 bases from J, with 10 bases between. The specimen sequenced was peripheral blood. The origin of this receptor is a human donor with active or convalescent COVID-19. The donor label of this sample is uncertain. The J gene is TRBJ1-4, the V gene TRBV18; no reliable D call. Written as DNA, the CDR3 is TGTGCCAGCTCCAGAGGGAACGAAAAACTGTTTTTT. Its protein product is CASSRGNEKLFF.